This TCR beta chain was obtained from a study of T cells in Graves' hyperthyroidism and ophthalmopathy. There are many counts of this clonotype. The antigen is not known. The investigators amplified TCR beta CDR3 regions from RNA transcripts. The HTBI primer set was used in a first-round RT-PCR of the TCR CDR3. In TCRdb, the multiplex PCR reads were re-called with MiXCR into one record per CDR3 protein. The sample lists about 500,000 distinct CDR3 sequences; 16% were seen once. With 3 bases clipped from V and 10 bases from J, the junction kept 16 bases outside the gene matches. From germline, CDR1 is MDHEN and CDR2 SYDVKM. The CDR3 loop spans 17 amino acids. Findings and limits, study-wide: Among thyroid clonotypes expanded above 0.001, most also appeared in blood.

Patients showing uncontrolled infection, other autoimmune disease, pregnancy or lactation were ineligible. The source of this sequence is a woman in her late teens or twenties with Graves' hyperthyroidism. The sample taken for sequencing was blood. This rearrangement joins TRBV28 to TRBJ2-1; 9 bases are shared with TRBD2. CDR3 sequence reads: CASSFPSGLAGVREQFF. DNA for the CDR3: TGTGCCAGCAGTTTTCCCTCCGGCTTAGCGGGAGTACGGGAGCAGTTCTTC.